Each of the 18 T cell receptor beta chains below was sequenced from the same sample in a study of post-analysis software for immune sequencing data. Which antigens these TCRs recognize remains unknown. Prepared TCR beta cDNA libraries contained unique molecular identifiers. Each CDR3 protein gets one entry after TCRdb re-called the PCR reads with MiXCR. The sample carries around 770,000 distinct CDR3 sequences, around 46% recorded once. Whole-study findings and limits: Five TRBV segments, including TRBV5-6, TRBV5-1 and TRBV20-1, were more frequent in patients than controls.

The sample comprised blood. These receptors were collected from a girl aged 5 to 17 with multiple sclerosis.

The sample holds a few counts of this clonotype. The chain employs TRBV7-9 and TRBJ1-4; no reliable D call. CDR3 size: 11 residues. Trimming left V 6 bases short and J 7 bases short, with 6 bases between. CDR1 SEHNR and CDR2 FQNEAQ come from the germline V gene (reference sequence). The CDR3 sequence is CASSLSEKLFF. The CDR3, as DNA: TGTGCCAGCAGTTTAAGTGAAAAACTGTTTTTT.

V and J are TRBV27 and TRBJ2-1; 7 positions match TRBD2. There are 17 residues in the CDR3. V lost 0 bases to trimming and J lost 5 bases; unmatched junction nucleotides: 10. From germline, CDR1 is MNHEY and CDR2 SMNVEV (reference sequence). The CDR3 DNA is TGTGCCAGCAGTTTATCACTGGCGGGAGTATATGACAATGAGCAGTTCTTC. It specifies CASSLSLAGVYDNEQFF.

The chain employs TRBV29-1 and TRBJ1-1; D call uncertain. The CDR3 length is 13 residues. From germline, CDR1 is SQVTM and CDR2 ANQGSEA. Deletions cut 0 bases from V and 3 bases from J, with 8 bases between. The CDR3 protein is CSVEEPGHTEAFF. The CDR3 DNA reads as TGCAGCGTTGAAGAACCTGGCCACACTGAAGCTTTCTTT.

The chain employs TRBV12-3 or TRBV12-4 and TRBJ2-1; perhaps TRBD1 as D (5 bases). Trimming took off 0 bases at V and 0 bases at J, with 12 bases between the two ends. This CDR3 is built from 17 residues. The DNA for the CDR3 is TGTGCCAGCAGTTTAGCGATGGGGCCCAGCTCCTACAATGAGCAGTTCTTC. It translates to CASSLAMGPSSYNEQFF.

The chain carries TRBV21-1 and TRBJ2-5; the table calls TRBD2, which could not be checked here. TRBV21-1 is flagged as a pseudogene. This CDR3 has 17 residues. The CDR3 DNA sequence: TGTGCCGGCAGCAAAGCCCCTCCGGGACTAGCGGAAGAGACCCAGTACTTC. Translation gives CAGSKAPPGLAEETQYF.

The chain joins TRBV5-1 to TRBJ1-1; 11 bases fit TRBD1. From germline, CDR1 is SGHRS and CDR2 YFSETQ. V gave up 4 bases and J gave up 3 bases; unmatched junction bases: 8. This CDR3 is 16 amino acids long. CDR3 DNA: TGCGCCAGCAGCCTGGGACAGGGGGGGTCGGACACTGAAGCTTTCTTT. Amino acid sequence: CASSLGQGGSDTEAFF.

This rearrangement joins TRBV5-1 to TRBJ2-1; D not resolved. This CDR3 has 11 residues. CDR1 SGHRS and CDR2 YFSETQ come from the germline V gene. Trimming left V 5 bases short and J 9 bases short, with 9 bases between. CDR3 residues: CASSPNGEQFF. CDR3 sequence (DNA): TGCGCCAGCAGTCCTAATGGTGAGCAGTTCTTC.

CDR3 protein: CASSSRTGGSETQYF. CDR3 sequence (DNA): TGTGCCAGCAGCTCGCGGACAGGGGGGTCGGAGACCCAGTACTTC. The V gene is TRBV7-2, the J gene TRBJ2-5; 10 bases are shared with TRBD1. Germline V gene lookup returns CDR1 SGHTA and CDR2 FQGNSA. The CDR3 length is 15 residues. V dropped 4 bases and J dropped 5; count of bases not matched to a gene: 7.

The chain links TRBV7-9 to TRBJ2-3; weak D call: TRBD2 (6 bases). V was trimmed by 4 bases and J by 2 bases, leaving 16 bases between them. CDR3 size: 16 residues. Germline CDR1 reads SEHNR; CDR2 reads FQNEAQ (reference sequence). The CDR3 DNA reads TGTGCCAGCAGCTCGACCGGCGGGATATACACAGATACGCAGTATTTT. This encodes CASSSTGGIYTDTQYF.

The rearrangement uses TRBV20-1 and TRBJ1-5, with a possible D match to TRBD1 (5 bases). The CDR3 covers 14 residues. The ends were cut back, 3 bases at V and 2 bases at J, with 11 bases in the middle. Germline CDR1 is DFQATT and CDR2 is SNEGSKA (reference sequence). CDR3 sequence (DNA): TGCAGTGCTAGGGGCCTGGGGGGCAATCAGCCCCAGCATTTT. Its protein is CSARGLGGNQPQHF.

The DNA of the CDR3 is TGTGCCAGCAGTGAACGGGGGGGGCTGGGGAGCAATCAGCCCCAGCATTTT. Protein product: CASSERGGLGSNQPQHF. The V call is TRBV6-1, the J call TRBJ1-5; a weak D match, TRBD1 (6 bases). In germline, CDR1 is MNHNS, CDR2 SASEGT. This CDR3 region has 17 residues. V lost 2 bases and J 1 base, leaving 15 bases between the germline ends.

The chain recombines TRBV5-1 with TRBJ2-7; TRBD1 matches at 9 bases. From germline, CDR1 is SGHRS and CDR2 YFSETQ. Trimming at V came to 7 bases and at J to 5 bases, leaving 13 bases not matched to a gene. The CDR3 spans 15 residues. The CDR3, as DNA: TGCGCCAGCCGGCCGACCGGGACAGGGAACGACGAGCAGTACTTC. This translates into CASRPTGTGNDEQYF.

The chain combines TRBV5-1 with TRBJ1-3, with D unclear. This CDR3 contains 13 residues. Trimming stripped 4 bases from V and 4 bases from J, with 9 bases between. CDR1 and CDR2 (germline): SGHRS, YFSETQ. CDR3 coding DNA: TGCGCCAGCAGCATGGGCCTCGGAAACACCATATATTTT. It codes for CASSMGLGNTIYF.

This chain joins TRBV29-1 and TRBJ2-2; maybe TRBD2 (6 bases). CDR1 and CDR2 (germline): SQVTM, ANQGSEA. Trimming removed 7 bases at V and 3 bases at J, with 15 bases between. This CDR3 contains 14 residues. CDR3 in amino acids: CSGRLEVDTGELFF. The CDR3, as DNA: TGCAGCGGACGACTAGAAGTGGACACCGGGGAGCTGTTTTTT.

This clonotype was detected only a few times. The V gene is TRBV4-2, the J gene TRBJ1-5; D gene ambiguous. This CDR3 comprises 15 residues. Germline V gene lookup returns CDR1 LGHNA and CDR2 YNFKEQ. V was pared by 0 bases and J by 0 bases, with 6 bases between. The DNA for the CDR3 is TGTGCCAGCAGCCAAGATAGGAGTAGCAATCAGCCCCAGCATTTT. Translating it yields CASSQDRSSNQPQHF.

The chain uses TRBV12-3 or TRBV12-4 and TRBJ2-3; 7 nucleotides line up with TRBD2. Trimming took 5 bases from V and 2 from J; bases not matched to a gene: 7. CDR3 length: 15 amino acids. The CDR3 is CASSLGTTFTDTQYF. The CDR3 nucleotides are TGTGCCAGCAGTCTCGGGACTACCTTCACAGATACGCAGTATTTT.

The J gene is TRBJ1-6, the V gene TRBV4-3; D gene unclear. Per germline, CDR1 LGHNA and CDR2 YSLEER. V lost 0 bases, J lost 7 bases, and 10 bases lay in between. CDR3 length: 15 residues. The CDR3 DNA sequence: TGCGCCAGCAGCCAAGATTCCCCCGGGAATTCACCCCTCCACTTT. Translation: CASSQDSPGNSPLHF.

The chain joins TRBV28 to TRBJ2-5, with D perhaps being TRBD1 or TRBD2 (7 bases each). V was trimmed by 7 bases and J by 2 bases, leaving 20 bases between them. The CDR3 loop spans 16 amino acids. Germline CDR1 reads MDHEN; CDR2 reads SYDVKM. CDR3 residues: CASNPRQGGGQETQYF. The CDR3 DNA follows: TGTGCCAGCAACCCCCGACAGGGAGGGGGACAAGAGACCCAGTACTTC. Variable domain in full (rest from reference TRBV28 and TRBJ2-5): DVKVTQSSRYLVKRTGEKVFLECVQDMDHENMFWYRQDPGLGLRLIYFSYDVKMKEKGDIPEGYSVSREKKERFSLILESASTNQTSMYLCASNPRQGGGQETQYFGPGTRLLVL.